One sample yielded the 18 T cell receptor beta chains listed below, sequenced in a study of breast tumors, draining lymph nodes, adjacent tissues. From the multiplex PCR reads, TCRdb called clonotypes with MiXCR, one entry per CDR3 protein. The sample has 66,000 or so distinct CDR3 sequences, roughly two fifths seen once. The source material was breast tumor tissue. These TCRs come from a female donor with breast cancer. Some clones in this sample may be carry-over from other donors' samples.

The chain has TRBV20-1 and TRBJ1-1, with D possibly being TRBD1 (6 bases). In germline, CDR1 is DFQATT, CDR2 SNEGSKA (reference sequence). This CDR3 spans 14 amino acids. Trimming took 6 bases from V and 4 from J, leaving 18 bases between them. In nucleotides, the CDR3 is TGCAGTGCCGCGCCGGGGACAACGGGCACTGAAGCTTTCTTT. Translation: CSAAPGTTGTEAFF.

This chain's CDR3 is CASSKTPSGRAGYHEQFF. DNA for the CDR3: TGTGCCAGCAGTAAAACCCCCAGCGGGAGGGCCGGGTACCATGAGCAGTTCTTC. The chain is built from TRBV7-2 and TRBJ2-1, with 10 bases lining up with TRBD2. The V segment lost 6 bases and the J segment 8 bases; nucleotides outside the gene matches: 19. The CDR3 totals 18 residues. Per germline, CDR1 SGHTA and CDR2 FQGNSA.

Of note for this clonotype: Relative to the germline gene, one junction end is altered; a read error may explain this. The rearrangement joins TRBV14 to TRBJ2-7, with 7 bases aligning to TRBD2. Looked up from germline, CDR1 is SGHDN and CDR2 is FVKESK. The CDR3 covers 16 residues. This chain's CDR3 is CASPRAGPGLLYAQYF. The CDR3 nucleotides read TGTGCCAGCCCTAGGGCGGGGCCGGGACTACTCTACGCGCAGTACTTC.

This clonotype was seen once. One junction end disagrees with the germline gene, perhaps due to a read error. The CDR3 nucleotides are TGTGCCAGCGGCCAAGATCGGACCTTCACGTGGGAGACTCAGTACTTC. Encoded protein: CASGQDRTFTWETQYF. J is TRBJ2-5 and V is TRBV4-2, with D possibly being TRBD2 (5 bases). Per germline, CDR1 LGHNA and CDR2 YNFKEQ. The CDR3 runs 16 residues.

This clonotype qualifies as medium-sized (0.01 to 0.1%). The chain combines TRBV20-1 with TRBJ1-4; D is uncertain. The ends were cut back, 1 base at V and 8 bases at J, with 14 bases in the middle. The CDR3 is 14 amino acids. Per germline, CDR1 DFQATT and CDR2 SNEGSKA (reference sequence). CDR3 residues: CSARAATETEKLFF. The CDR3 nucleotides are TGCAGTGCTAGAGCGGCGACGGAAACCGAAAAACTGTTTTTT.

Regarding this clonotype: Relative to the germline gene, one junction end is altered; a read error may explain this. The chain links TRBV19 to TRBJ1-2, with TRBD1 matching 7 bases. Germline CDR1 LNHDA, CDR2 SQIVND (reference sequence). The CDR3 has 14 amino acids. CDR3 in amino acids: CASSTRDSAGGYAF. Written as DNA, the CDR3 is TGTGCCAGTAGTACCCGGGACAGCGCAGGAGGCTACGCCTTT.

This clonotype was picked up many times. V is TRBV6-2 or TRBV6-3 and J is TRBJ2-7; tentatively, D is TRBD2 (5 bases). V was cut by 3 bases and J by 0 bases, with 6 bases left in between. This CDR3 is built from 13 residues. Germline-derived CDR1 and CDR2 are MNHEY and SVGEGT. Here the CDR3 DNA reads TGTGCCAGCAGTTATCTAGCCTCCTACGAGCAGTACTTC. Translation: CASSYLASYEQYF.

This clonotype was counted only a few times. The chain combines TRBV12-3 or TRBV12-4 with TRBJ2-6, with D uncertain. V dropped 6 bases and J dropped 4 bases, with 16 bases sitting between them. The CDR3 consists of 16 residues. DNA of the CDR3: TGTGCCAGCAGACGTAAACCAATGGGGGGGGCCAACGTCCTGACTTTC. Encoded protein: CASRRKPMGGANVLTF.

The chain carries TRBV29-1 and TRBJ1-6; tentative D call: TRBD1 (6 bases). This CDR3 spans 13 amino acids. V shed 8 bases and J shed 7 bases, with 15 bases lying between them. CDR1 SQVTM and CDR2 ANQGSEA come from the germline V gene. DNA for the CDR3: TGCAGCTTAGGGGGACGGAGAAATTCACCCCTCCACTTT. Translated: CSLGGRRNSPLHF.

This clonotype was observed at least ten times. The J gene is TRBJ2-1, the V gene TRBV20-1; 11 positions agree with TRBD1. CDR1 and CDR2 (germline): DFQATT, SNEGSKA (reference sequence). The CDR3 length is 14 residues. The CDR3 region has the DNA TGCAGCACCACGGACAGGGGGCCCTACAATGAGCAGTTCTTC. Translating it yields CSTTDRGPYNEQFF.

The V gene is TRBV20-1, the J gene TRBJ1-6; TRBD1 matches at 7 bases. The J segment lost 8 bases and the V segment lost 4 bases, leaving 11 bases of the junction unmatched. This CDR3 comprises 15 residues. The germline V gene has CDR1 DFQATT and CDR2 SNEGSKA (reference sequence). The CDR3 nucleotides read TGCAGTGCTAAATGGATTGGGGGGACAGATTCACCCCTCCACTTT. It is translated as CSAKWIGGTDSPLHF.

This clonotype was counted ten times or more. A much larger clone differs by one base, so this may be a read error. Likely a read error: the CDR3 ends without its conserved phenylalanine or tryptophan. The chain links TRBV9 to TRBJ1-2; no reliable D call. CDR1 and CDR2 from the germline V gene are SGDLS and YYNGEE. CDR3 length equals 13 residues. Trimming stripped 0 bases from V and 8 bases from J, with 11 bases between. DNA for the CDR3: TGTGCCAGCAGCGTAGACAGAGGAGGAGGCTACACCTCC. Translating it yields CASSVDRGGGYTS.

The table lists this clonotype with many counts. The chain's CDR3 is CASSYWTSGVGDTQYF. The CDR3, as DNA: TGTGCCAGCAGCTACTGGACTAGCGGGGTTGGAGATACGCAGTATTTT. The chain uses TRBV13 and TRBJ2-3; 12 bases match TRBD2. V shed 4 bases, J shed 5 bases, and the junction held 7 bases outside the gene matches. CDR1 and CDR2 from the germline V gene are PRHDT and FYEKMQ (reference sequence). This CDR3 is built from 16 residues.

The chain links TRBV6-1 to TRBJ2-2, with D possibly TRBD2 on 5 matching bases. Germline loops: CDR1 MNHNS, CDR2 SASEGT. V shed 8 bases and J shed 0 bases, with 10 bases lying between them. CDR3 length equals 14 residues. For the CDR3, the DNA is TGTGCCAGCGTGGGGAGCGCGAACACCGGGGAGCTGTTTTTT. Its translation: CASVGSANTGELFF.

This clonotype was seen ten or more times. This sequence joins TRBV19 and TRBJ2-7, with 11 bases matching TRBD2. Germline V gene data show CDR1 as LNHDA and CDR2 as SQIVND (reference sequence). The CDR3 consists of 15 residues. V was pared by 3 bases and J by 4 bases, with 5 bases of the junction left unmatched. Written as DNA, the CDR3 is TGTGCCAGTAGTATTTTTACTAGCGGGAGTTACGAGCAGTACTTC. This gives the protein CASSIFTSGSYEQYF.

A word on this clonotype: No DNA is shown, since the ends of the CDR3 on it are uncertain; the CDR3 is the one TCRdb lists. The CDR3 spells CACSARGNRGGGYTF. This rearrangement joins TRBV25-1 to TRBJ1-2; the table's D call of TRBD1 was not tested on the DNA. Including both end residues, the CDR3 is 15 amino acids long. In germline, CDR1 is MGHDK, CDR2 SYGVNS.

This clonotype was counted ten times or more. This chain links TRBV20-1 with TRBJ1-5, with D possibly TRBD1 on 5 matching bases. V gave up 3 bases and J gave up 0 bases, with 15 bases separating them. The CDR3 has 16 amino acids. Germline V gives CDR1 DFQATT, CDR2 SNEGSKA (reference sequence). CDR3 nucleotide sequence: TGCAGTGCTAGCATCCGCAGGGCGGCTAGCAATCAGCCCCAGCATTTT. Encoded protein: CSASIRRAASNQPQHF.

The table lists this clonotype with many counts. The rearrangement links TRBV5-5 to TRBJ1-5; D gene uncertain. Per germline, CDR1 SGHKS and CDR2 YYEKEE (reference sequence). V lost 4 bases and J lost 0, with 14 bases in between. CDR3 length: 16 residues. The CDR3 spells CASSPAPGDSNQPQHF. CDR3 nucleotides: TGTGCCAGCAGCCCGGCTCCCGGGGATAGCAATCAGCCCCAGCATTTT.